This entry lists 6 T cell receptor beta chains sequenced from one sample in a study of blood T cell repertoires in COVID-19. Sequencing used immunoSEQ multiplex PCR; TCRdb keeps in-frame clones, though not all of them. The sample shows approximately 530,000 clones, around 90% of them seen only once. Sequences were obtained from peripheral blood. Receptor source: a woman aged 45-65 years with COVID-19, enrolled during active disease.

The chain is built from TRBV5-6 and TRBJ2-2; 10 bases agree with TRBD1. The CDR3 totals 17 residues. The junction had 8 bases not matched to a gene; V was cut back by 2 bases and J by 4 bases. The germline V gene encodes CDR1 SGHDT and CDR2 YYEEEE. CDR3 sequence: CASSLYDRGLITGELFF. The CDR3 bases are TGTGCCAGCAGCTTATACGACAGGGGGCTCATCACCGGGGAGCTGTTTTTT.

The chain couples TRBV13 to TRBJ1-1, with 9 positions matching TRBD1. This CDR3 has 15 residues. CDR1 is PRHDT and CDR2 is FYEKMQ in the germline V gene (reference sequence). V dropped 4 bases and J dropped 0; count of bases not matched to a gene: 3. CDR3 bases: TGTGCCAGCAGCTCTGACAGGGGGGTGAACACTGAAGCTTTCTTT. This gives the protein CASSSDRGVNTEAFF. The variable domain in full, completed from reference TRBV13 and TRBJ1-1, reads AAGVIQSPRHLIKEKRETATLKCYPIPRHDTVYWYQQGPGQDPQFLISFYEKMQSDKGSIPDRFSAQQFSDYHSELNMSSLELGDSALYFCASSSDRGVNTEAFFGQGTRLTVV.

V is TRBV11-2 and J is TRBJ2-7, with 13 bases that match TRBD2. This CDR3 spans 15 amino acids. From germline, CDR1 is SGHAT and CDR2 FQNNGV. The V segment lost 4 bases and the J segment 4 bases; nucleotides outside the gene matches: 4. The CDR3 loop reads CASSSGLAGAYEQYF. CDR3 DNA: TGTGCCAGCAGCTCCGGACTAGCGGGGGCTTACGAGCAGTACTTC.

V usage is TRBV6-5 and J usage is TRBJ2-5; TRBD2 matches at 8 bases. This CDR3 is 13 amino acids long. The germline V gene has CDR1 MNHEY and CDR2 SVGAGI. J gave up 4 bases and V 5 bases, and 3 bases lay outside the gene matches. The CDR3 region is CASSRGGRETQYF. Here the CDR3 DNA reads TGTGCCAGCAGTCGCGGGGGGAGAGAGACCCAGTACTTC.

The chain is built from TRBV27 and TRBJ2-5; 7 bases map to TRBD2. The CDR3 has 14 residues. V shed 5 bases, J shed 4 bases, and the junction held 7 bases outside the gene matches. Germline V gene data show CDR1 as MNHEY and CDR2 as SMNVEV (reference sequence). DNA for the CDR3: TGTGCCAGCAGTCGAGGCGGGGGAGGAGAGACCCAGTACTTC. Translated: CASSRGGGGETQYF.

This chain uses TRBV19 with TRBJ1-2, with a weak D call TRBD1 (5 bases). Per the germline V gene, CDR1 is LNHDA and CDR2 is SQIVND (reference sequence). The CDR3 has 13 amino acids. Trimming pared 5 bases from V and 7 bases from J, leaving 14 bases between. The CDR3 DNA follows: TGTGCCAGTAGTGACCTGGGGGGAGGTGGCTACACCTTC. This gives the protein CASSDLGGGGYTF.